This passage covers 4 T cell receptor beta chains from one sample sequenced in a study of control samples from healthy donors and cancer patients. TCRdb's copy holds only in-frame clones and misses some; the assay was immunoSEQ multiplex PCR. The sample shows under 200,000 clones, around 96% of them seen only once. Material for sequencing was blood. The receptors come from a woman in her forties in good health.

This chain uses TRBV9 with TRBJ1-1; 10 positions match TRBD1. The J segment lost 4 bases and the V segment lost 6 bases, leaving 9 bases of the junction unmatched. Germline loops: CDR1 SGDLS, CDR2 YYNGEE. The CDR3 length is 15 residues. CDR3 sequence: CASTKTGGRGTEAFF. In DNA, the CDR3 is TGTGCCAGCACCAAGACAGGGGGCAGAGGCACTGAAGCTTTCTTT.

This sequence joins TRBV10-3 and TRBJ2-5, with D perhaps assigned TRBD1 or TRBD2 (5 bases each). Trimming removed 6 bases at V and 2 bases at J, with 13 bases between. Germline CDR1 ENHRY, CDR2 SYGVKD. The CDR3 is made up of 14 amino acids. The CDR3 region is CAISPGAGQETQYF. CDR3 bases: TGTGCCATCAGCCCCGGGGCAGGTCAAGAGACCCAGTACTTC.

This chain links TRBV5-1 with TRBJ2-7; 7 nucleotides align to TRBD1. The CDR3 consists of 14 residues. Germline V CDR1 and CDR2: SGHRS, YFSETQ. The trim removed 2 bases at V and 5 bases at J, leaving 7 bases unmatched. The chain's CDR3 is CASSFRQGVDEQYF. In nucleotides, the CDR3 is TGCGCCAGCAGCTTTAGACAGGGTGTCGACGAGCAGTACTTC.

The rearrangement uses TRBV7-3 and TRBJ2-5; D call uncertain. Trimming took off 1 base at V and 4 bases at J, with 7 bases between the two ends. CDR3 length: 13 residues. Germline loops: CDR1 SGHTA, CDR2 FQGTGA. The CDR3 here is CASSLIGRETQYF. The CDR3 nucleotides read TGTGCCAGCAGCTTAATCGGCAGAGAGACCCAGTACTTC.